A selection of T cell receptor beta chains follows, all from one sample in a study of T cells in Graves' hyperthyroidism and ophthalmopathy. Each CDR3 protein gets one entry after TCRdb re-called the multiplex PCR reads with MiXCR. Of about 600,000 distinct CDR3 sequences detected, approximately 14% appear once; the ten largest clones hold approximately 6.4%. The specimen was blood. These receptors originate from a woman aged 18-29 years with Graves' ophthalmopathy. Each CDR3 is given with its conserved first and last residue. A D gene is named only where the DNA matches it firmly.

TRBV19	NA	TRBJ1-1	CASSIGGMNTEAFF
TRBV20-1	NA	TRBJ1-5	CSARDPRGLNQPQHF
TRBV15	NA	TRBJ1-5	CATSRDRGPGQPQHF
TRBV20-1	TRBD2	TRBJ2-7	CSARERKIGGLATYEQYF
TRBV10-3	NA	TRBJ2-3	CATRLTDTQYF
TRBV12-3/TRBV12-4	TRBD2	TRBJ2-1	CASDQAGATYNEQFF
TRBV20-1	NA	TRBJ1-5	CSAGALGGVDQPQHF
TRBV6-1	TRBD1	TRBJ2-7	CASRPGQASVYEQYF
TRBV6-2/TRBV6-3	NA	TRBJ1-5	CASSLSVGQPQHF
TRBV27	NA	TRBJ2-1	CASSFRAAWTYEQFF
TRBV27	NA	TRBJ2-1	CASSLYAGKSEYNEQFF
TRBV14	TRBD1	TRBJ2-3	CASSLYGQGLSSTDTQYF
TRBV20-1	TRBD2	TRBJ2-1	CSASGLAGDTYNEQFF
TRBV4-1	NA	TRBJ1-1	CASSQEVRGNEAFF
TRBV20-1	TRBD1	TRBJ1-6	CSARGFWDRGRRSPLHF
TRBV4-1	NA	TRBJ1-2	CASSQVGFANYGYTF
TRBV12-3/TRBV12-4	NA	TRBJ1-6	CASSSTQDGDPNSPLHF
TRBV12-3/TRBV12-4	TRBD1	TRBJ1-5	CASSPSRDRGTQPQHF
TRBV18	NA	TRBJ1-4	CASSPGLRGTNEKLFF
TRBV30	NA	TRBJ2-3	CAWRTLTDTQYF
TRBV4-1	NA	TRBJ2-7	CASSQGQVSYEQYF
TRBV28	TRBD1	TRBJ2-7	CASSSLVRGHYEQYF
TRBV7-9	TRBD1	TRBJ2-7	CASSSDRESYEQYF
TRBV11-1	NA	TRBJ1-5	CASSLGGVRQPQHF
TRBV5-1	TRBD1	TRBJ2-7	CASSPGQGGTYEQYF
TRBV18	NA	TRBJ1-1	CASSLSPPQEAFF
TRBV3-1	NA	TRBJ1-2	CASSQEGNNYGYTF
TRBV7-9	TRBD2	TRBJ2-3	CASSYTGLATDTQYF
TRBV15	TRBD2	TRBJ2-1	CATSSKGLAGVESYNEQFF
TRBV5-1	TRBD1	TRBJ2-3	CASSYQGDPSTDTQYF
TRBV3-1	NA	TRBJ1-4	CASSLATNEKLFF
TRBV20-1	TRBD2	TRBJ2-5	CSAPRTSGPQETQYF
TRBV14	NA	TRBJ1-2	CASSRMDSLIYGYTF
TRBV12-3/TRBV12-4	NA	TRBJ1-1	CASRLTPGARGAFF
TRBV20-1	TRBD2	TRBJ2-5	CSANRLAGRKETQYF
TRBV18	NA	TRBJ1-6	CASSGTGDSPLHF
TRBV3-1	TRBD2	TRBJ2-2	CASSTSGSSGELFF
TRBV7-7	TRBD2	TRBJ2-3	CASSLAGADTQYF
TRBV6-1	NA	TRBJ1-6	CASSELMTDYNSPLHF
TRBV11-3	TRBD2	TRBJ2-5	CASSLVGGGEAETQYF
TRBV28	TRBD1	TRBJ1-2	CASSTGTRWTGVGVGYTF
TRBV10-1	NA	TRBJ1-1	CASSIQNTEAFF
TRBV5-8	TRBD1	TRBJ1-1	CASSFLDRGNTEAFF
TRBV7-6	TRBD2	TRBJ2-7	CASSEGLAGGGYEQYF
TRBV12-3/TRBV12-4	TRBD2	TRBJ2-1	CASSLVAGGDEQFF
TRBV11-2	NA	TRBJ1-1	CASSPRMNTEAFF
TRBV27	NA	TRBJ2-2	CASRTEVHTGELFF
TRBV29-1	TRBD2	TRBJ2-7	CSVELAGASYEQYF
TRBV20-1	NA	TRBJ2-5	CSAGASVGETQYF
TRBV9	NA	TRBJ2-5	CASSVPPGETQYF
TRBV7-9	TRBD2	TRBJ2-1	CASSLNLGLAALEQFF
TRBV18	NA	TRBJ2-1	CASSVISEYNEQFF
TRBV2	NA	TRBJ1-5	CASSGESGPKPQHF
TRBV28	TRBD2	TRBJ2-7	CASSLFVLAGDEQYF
TRBV29-1	NA	TRBJ1-2	CSFRDPLGYTF